These T cell receptor beta chains were read from a single sample in a study of a mutant IDH1 vaccine in newly diagnosed glioma. No antigen is known for these receptors. The data were produced by immunoSEQ multiplex PCR, yet TCRdb's version contains in-frame clones alone and is incomplete. Found here are over 75,000 clones, about 81% of them singletons; the top ten hold approximately 5%. Sequences were derived from PBMCs, sampled from a glioma patient whose treatment included an IDH1 peptide vaccine. The receptors were sampled from a middle-aged man with glioma. Each CDR3 is given with its conserved first and last residue. The D gene is left open where the match is weak. The size of a clone is reported for some rows only, either as once, few or many, or as a class for expanded clones.

d_gene: TRBD1
v_gene: TRBV4-3
j_gene: TRBJ1-5
abundance: -
CDR3aa: CASSGNRGNQPQHF
CDR3nt: TGCGCCAGCAGCGGTAACAGGGGAAATCAGCCCCAGCATTTT

d_gene: TRBD1
v_gene: TRBV30
j_gene: TRBJ1-5
abundance: few
CDR3aa: CAWGQDNQPQHF
CDR3nt: TGTGCCTGGGGACAGGACAATCAGCCCCAGCATTTT

d_gene: -
v_gene: TRBV7-9
j_gene: TRBJ1-1
abundance: -
CDR3aa: CASTQAPEAFF
CDR3nt: TGTGCCAGCACTCAGGCCCCTGAAGCTTTCTTT

d_gene: -
v_gene: TRBV2
j_gene: TRBJ1-6
abundance: -
CDR3aa: CASSERWSSYNSPLHF
CDR3nt: TGTGCCAGCAGTGAAAGATGGAGCTCCTATAATTCACCCCTCCACTTT

d_gene: -
v_gene: TRBV11-1
j_gene: TRBJ1-2
abundance: -
CDR3aa: CASSLGHFDGYTF
CDR3nt: TGTGCCAGCAGCTTAGGACATTTTGATGGCTACACCTTC

d_gene: -
v_gene: TRBV19
j_gene: TRBJ1-5
abundance: -
CDR3aa: CASKFAEGSGNQPQHF
CDR3nt: TGTGCCAGTAAGTTTGCAGAGGGATCGGGCAATCAGCCCCAGCATTTT

d_gene: TRBD2
v_gene: TRBV4-1
j_gene: TRBJ2-7
abundance: -
CDR3aa: CASSQEKPSGAILTYEQYF
CDR3nt: TGCGCCAGCAGCCAAGAAAAGCCTAGCGGGGCCATCTTAACCTACGAGCAGTACTTC

d_gene: TRBD2
v_gene: TRBV2
j_gene: TRBJ2-2
abundance: -
CDR3aa: CASSYSGGAFTGELFF
CDR3nt: TGTGCCAGCAGCTATAGCGGGGGGGCCTTCACCGGGGAGCTGTTTTTT

d_gene: -
v_gene: TRBV9
j_gene: TRBJ2-5
abundance: -
CDR3aa: CASSVAWVRGQETQYF
CDR3nt: TGTGCCAGCAGCGTAGCATGGGTCAGGGGACAAGAGACCCAGTACTTC

d_gene: -
v_gene: TRBV19
j_gene: TRBJ1-5
abundance: -
CDR3aa: CASTQIPGSNQPQHF
CDR3nt: TGTGCCAGTACTCAAATCCCGGGTAGCAATCAGCCCCAGCATTTT

d_gene: -
v_gene: TRBV28
j_gene: TRBJ2-1
abundance: -
CDR3aa: CASESSPLGDEQFF
CDR3nt: TGTGCCAGCGAGTCATCTCCTCTAGGGGATGAGCAGTTCTTC

d_gene: -
v_gene: TRBV6-1
j_gene: TRBJ1-5
abundance: -
CDR3aa: CASSEKGSGSNQPQHF
CDR3nt: TGTGCCAGCAGTGAAAAGGGATCTGGGAGCAATCAGCCCCAGCATTTT

d_gene: TRBD1
v_gene: TRBV7-9
j_gene: TRBJ1-2
abundance: -
CDR3aa: CASSASGGGYGYTF
CDR3nt: TGTGCCAGCAGCGCATCAGGGGGCGGCTATGGCTACACCTTC

d_gene: TRBD2
v_gene: TRBV9
j_gene: TRBJ2-1
abundance: -
CDR3aa: CASSVAGLSYNEQFF
CDR3nt: TGTGCCAGCAGCGTAGCGGGACTATCCTACAATGAGCAGTTCTTC

d_gene: TRBD2
v_gene: TRBV6-1
j_gene: TRBJ2-1
abundance: -
CDR3aa: CASSVTSGVYNEQFF
CDR3nt: TGTGCCAGCAGTGTTACTAGCGGGGTCTACAATGAGCAGTTCTTC

d_gene: -
v_gene: TRBV11-2
j_gene: TRBJ2-7
abundance: -
CDR3aa: CASSLGSEENEQYF
CDR3nt: TGTGCCAGCAGCCTGGGGAGCGAGGAGAACGAGCAGTACTTC

d_gene: -
v_gene: TRBV7-9
j_gene: TRBJ2-7
abundance: -
CDR3aa: CASSARPPGPVYEQYF
CDR3nt: TGTGCCAGCAGCGCCCGTCCCCCGGGACCGGTCTACGAGCAGTACTTC

d_gene: -
v_gene: TRBV5-1
j_gene: TRBJ1-1
abundance: few
CDR3aa: CASSLIVGAEAFF
CDR3nt: TGCGCCAGCAGCTTAATAGTGGGAGCTGAAGCTTTCTTT

d_gene: -
v_gene: TRBV19
j_gene: TRBJ1-2
abundance: -
CDR3aa: CASRTGSGYTF
CDR3nt: TGTGCCAGTAGAACAGGGTCTGGCTACACCTTC

d_gene: -
v_gene: TRBV19
j_gene: TRBJ1-5
abundance: -
CDR3aa: CASSISNQPQHF
CDR3nt: TGTGCCAGTAGTATCAGCAATCAGCCCCAGCATTTT

d_gene: -
v_gene: TRBV7-9
j_gene: TRBJ2-3
abundance: -
CDR3aa: CASSLPVSTDTQYF
CDR3nt: TGTGCCAGCAGCTTACCAGTCAGCACAGATACGCAGTATTTT

d_gene: TRBD2
v_gene: TRBV18
j_gene: TRBJ2-7
abundance: -
CDR3aa: CASSPGLAGHEQYF
CDR3nt: TGTGCCAGCTCACCTGGACTAGCGGGCCACGAGCAGTACTTC

d_gene: -
v_gene: TRBV30
j_gene: TRBJ1-1
abundance: few
CDR3aa: CAWSVRKISEAFF
CDR3nt: TGTGCCTGGAGTGTACGGAAAATCTCTGAAGCTTTCTTT

d_gene: -
v_gene: TRBV6-5
j_gene: TRBJ1-2
abundance: -
CDR3aa: CASSSVGVVGYTF
CDR3nt: TGTGCCAGCAGTTCCGTAGGGGTTGTTGGCTACACCTTC

d_gene: -
v_gene: TRBV23-1
j_gene: TRBJ2-7
abundance: -
CDR3aa: CASSPLDETLGEQYF
CDR3nt: TGCGCCAGCAGCCCATTAGACGAGACCTTGGGCGAGCAGTACTTC

d_gene: -
v_gene: TRBV7-2
j_gene: TRBJ2-2
abundance: -
CDR3aa: CASSLEGTGELFF
CDR3nt: TGTGCCAGCAGCTTAGAGGGTACCGGGGAGCTGTTTTTT

d_gene: TRBD2
v_gene: TRBV5-6
j_gene: TRBJ2-7
abundance: -
CDR3aa: CASSLDLLAGKSYEQYF
CDR3nt: TGTGCCAGCAGCTTGGACCTCCTAGCGGGAAAGAGCTACGAGCAGTACTTC

d_gene: TRBD2
v_gene: TRBV9
j_gene: TRBJ2-3
abundance: -
CDR3aa: CASSTRAGTSGGPRDTQYF
CDR3nt: TGTGCCAGCAGCACCCGGGCAGGGACTAGCGGGGGGCCGAGAGATACGCAGTATTTT

d_gene: TRBD2
v_gene: TRBV4-2
j_gene: TRBJ2-3
abundance: -
CDR3aa: CASSQEVAGDIDTQYF
CDR3nt: TGTGCCAGCAGCCAAGAGGTAGCGGGAGATATAGATACGCAGTATTTT

d_gene: -
v_gene: TRBV6-1
j_gene: TRBJ2-7
abundance: -
CDR3aa: CASRVEPAGSYEQYF
CDR3nt: TGTGCCAGCAGGGTAGAGCCGGCGGGCTCCTACGAGCAGTACTTC

d_gene: -
v_gene: TRBV12-5
j_gene: TRBJ2-5
abundance: -
CDR3aa: CASGPDRIGETQYF
CDR3nt: TGTGCTAGTGGTCCCGACAGGATCGGAGAGACCCAGTACTTC

d_gene: -
v_gene: TRBV9
j_gene: TRBJ1-6
abundance: once
CDR3aa: CASSETGLSPLHF
CDR3nt: TGTGCCAGCAGCGAAACAGGGCTTTCACCCCTCCACTTT

d_gene: -
v_gene: TRBV14
j_gene: TRBJ2-2
abundance: -
CDR3aa: CASSLQRDVTGELFF
CDR3nt: TGTGCCAGCAGCCTACAGCGTGACGTCACCGGGGAGCTGTTTTTT